This T cell receptor (beta chain) comes out of a study of blood T cell repertoires in COVID-19. Libraries were prepared by immunoSEQ multiplex PCR; TCRdb keeps only in-frame clonotypes and omits some of them. The repertoire holds approximately 100,000 clones, 70% to 90% seen once, with approximately 2.4% in the top ten. V lost 5 bases and J 7 bases, leaving 15 bases between the germline ends. The CDR3 runs to 14 residues. Germline lookup yields CDR1 SGHTA and CDR2 FQGNSA. This chain uses TRBV7-2 with TRBJ1-5; D uncertain. Sequencing input: PBMCs or T cells enriched from blood (not recorded which). This receptor was taken from a woman between 50 and 59 years old who had recovered from COVID-19. In nucleotides, the CDR3 is TGTGCCAGCAGCGGAGGGTCTAACGGGCAGCCCCAGCATTTT. This sequence encodes CASSGGSNGQPQHF.